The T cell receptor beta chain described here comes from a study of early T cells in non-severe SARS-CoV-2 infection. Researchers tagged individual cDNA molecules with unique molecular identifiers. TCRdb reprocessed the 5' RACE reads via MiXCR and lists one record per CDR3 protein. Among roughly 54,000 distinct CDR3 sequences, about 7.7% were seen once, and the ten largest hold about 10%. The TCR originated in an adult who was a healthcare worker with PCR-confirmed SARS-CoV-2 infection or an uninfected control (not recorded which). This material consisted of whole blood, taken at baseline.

In DNA form, the CDR3 reads TGCGCCAGCAGCCAAGATCCCGGACAGGGTGGGAATGAGCAGTTCTTC. It is translated as CASSQDPGQGGNEQFF. The chain uses TRBV4-1 and TRBJ2-1; 8 bases map to TRBD1. The ends lost 0 bases at V and 7 bases at J; junction bases unmatched: 8. This CDR3 has 16 amino acids. The germline CDR1 and CDR2 sequences are MGHRA and YSYEKL.